A selection of T cell receptor beta chains follows, all from one sample in a study of a mutant IDH1 vaccine in newly diagnosed glioma. Assay: immunoSEQ multiplex PCR; the TCRdb copy retains only in-frame clones and omits some. Of about 130,000 clones listed, around 80% are singletons. Antigens for these TCRs are unknown. This sample comprised PBMCs, obtained from a glioma patient whose treatment included an IDH1 peptide vaccine. These receptors were collected from a man aged 35 to 55 with glioma. CDR3s include the opening cysteine and the closing phenylalanine or tryptophan. The D gene is left open where the match is weak. Clone size is shown for a subset of rows, as once, few, many or a class of expanded clone.

V gene: TRBV19; J gene: TRBJ2-1; D gene: NA; clone size: NA; CDR3 length: 17; CDR3 protein: CASSIDLGAGVYNEQFF; CDR3 DNA: TGTGCCAGTAGTATAGATCTAGGGGCGGGTGTCTACAATGAGCAGTTCTTC
V gene: TRBV27; J gene: TRBJ2-5; D gene: TRBD2; clone size: NA; CDR3 length: 16; CDR3 protein: CASRGVAGHLQETQYF; CDR3 DNA: TGTGCCAGCAGAGGGGTAGCGGGGCATCTACAAGAGACCCAGTACTTC
V gene: TRBV7-3; J gene: TRBJ2-3; D gene: NA; clone size: NA; CDR3 length: 18; CDR3 protein: CASSLTKEGVRAGDTQYF; CDR3 DNA: TGTGCCAGCAGCTTAACCAAGGAGGGCGTGCGTGCGGGAGATACGCAGTATTTT
V gene: TRBV11-1; J gene: TRBJ2-7; D gene: NA; clone size: once; CDR3 length: 13; CDR3 protein: CASSLDAGYEQYF; CDR3 DNA: TGTGCCAGCAGCTTAGATGCAGGATACGAGCAGTACTTC
V gene: TRBV9; J gene: TRBJ2-7; D gene: TRBD1; clone size: NA; CDR3 length: 15; CDR3 protein: CASSVGAGGFYEQYF; CDR3 DNA: TGTGCCAGCAGCGTAGGGGCAGGGGGCTTCTACGAGCAGTACTTC
V gene: TRBV9; J gene: TRBJ1-4; D gene: NA; clone size: NA; CDR3 length: 13; CDR3 protein: CASSVAPGEKLFF; CDR3 DNA: TGTGCCAGCAGCGTGGCCCCGGGGGAAAAACTGTTTTTT
V gene: TRBV27; J gene: TRBJ2-2; D gene: TRBD1; clone size: NA; CDR3 length: 16; CDR3 protein: CASSLGAGTGTGELFF; CDR3 DNA: TGTGCCAGCAGTTTAGGGGCAGGGACAGGGACCGGGGAGCTGTTTTTT
V gene: TRBV5-1; J gene: TRBJ2-7; D gene: NA; clone size: NA; CDR3 length: 14; CDR3 protein: CASSLGQVKYEQYF; CDR3 DNA: TGCGCCAGCAGCTTGGGGCAGGTCAAATACGAGCAGTACTTC
V gene: TRBV9; J gene: TRBJ2-1; D gene: NA; clone size: NA; CDR3 length: 15; CDR3 protein: CASSVGGDPYNEQFF; CDR3 DNA: TGTGCCAGCAGCGTAGGGGGGGACCCTTACAATGAGCAGTTCTTC
V gene: TRBV27; J gene: TRBJ1-2; D gene: NA; clone size: NA; CDR3 length: 14; CDR3 protein: CASSQTPTGNGYTF; CDR3 DNA: TGTGCCAGCAGTCAAACCCCTACAGGGAATGGCTACACCTTC
V gene: TRBV15; J gene: TRBJ2-3; D gene: TRBD2; clone size: NA; CDR3 length: 15; CDR3 protein: CATSKGGSGTDTQYF; CDR3 DNA: TGTGCCACCAGCAAAGGCGGGAGTGGAACAGATACGCAGTATTTT
V gene: TRBV10-3; J gene: TRBJ2-7; D gene: NA; clone size: NA; CDR3 length: 12; CDR3 protein: CAIGGPSYEQYF; CDR3 DNA: TGTGCCATCGGGGGACCTTCCTACGAGCAGTACTTC
V gene: TRBV2; J gene: TRBJ1-6; D gene: TRBD1; clone size: few; CDR3 length: 14; CDR3 protein: CASSLDRGHSPLHF; CDR3 DNA: TGTGCCAGCAGTCTGGACAGGGGGCATTCACCCCTCCACTTT
V gene: TRBV6-5; J gene: TRBJ1-4; D gene: TRBD1; clone size: NA; CDR3 length: 15; CDR3 protein: CASSRDRGLNEKLFF; CDR3 DNA: TGTGCCAGCAGTCGGGACAGGGGGCTCAATGAAAAACTGTTTTTT
V gene: TRBV14; J gene: TRBJ1-1; D gene: NA; clone size: NA; CDR3 length: 14; CDR3 protein: CASSYLRENTEAFF; CDR3 DNA: TGTGCCAGCAGCTACCTGAGAGAGAACACTGAAGCTTTCTTT
V gene: TRBV30; J gene: TRBJ1-3; D gene: NA; clone size: once; CDR3 length: 12; CDR3 protein: CAWGSGGNTIYF; CDR3 DNA: TGTGCCTGGGGCTCAGGGGGAAACACCATATATTTT
V gene: TRBV6-5; J gene: TRBJ2-7; D gene: NA; clone size: once; CDR3 length: 14; CDR3 protein: CASMGWGGPGEQYF; CDR3 DNA: TGTGCCAGCATGGGGTGGGGCGGCCCGGGGGAGCAGTACTTC
V gene: TRBV27; J gene: TRBJ2-6; D gene: TRBD1; clone size: NA; CDR3 length: 18; CDR3 protein: CASSFVGTGRSGANVLTF; CDR3 DNA: TGTGCCAGCAGTTTCGTCGGGACAGGGAGGTCTGGGGCCAACGTCCTGACTTTC